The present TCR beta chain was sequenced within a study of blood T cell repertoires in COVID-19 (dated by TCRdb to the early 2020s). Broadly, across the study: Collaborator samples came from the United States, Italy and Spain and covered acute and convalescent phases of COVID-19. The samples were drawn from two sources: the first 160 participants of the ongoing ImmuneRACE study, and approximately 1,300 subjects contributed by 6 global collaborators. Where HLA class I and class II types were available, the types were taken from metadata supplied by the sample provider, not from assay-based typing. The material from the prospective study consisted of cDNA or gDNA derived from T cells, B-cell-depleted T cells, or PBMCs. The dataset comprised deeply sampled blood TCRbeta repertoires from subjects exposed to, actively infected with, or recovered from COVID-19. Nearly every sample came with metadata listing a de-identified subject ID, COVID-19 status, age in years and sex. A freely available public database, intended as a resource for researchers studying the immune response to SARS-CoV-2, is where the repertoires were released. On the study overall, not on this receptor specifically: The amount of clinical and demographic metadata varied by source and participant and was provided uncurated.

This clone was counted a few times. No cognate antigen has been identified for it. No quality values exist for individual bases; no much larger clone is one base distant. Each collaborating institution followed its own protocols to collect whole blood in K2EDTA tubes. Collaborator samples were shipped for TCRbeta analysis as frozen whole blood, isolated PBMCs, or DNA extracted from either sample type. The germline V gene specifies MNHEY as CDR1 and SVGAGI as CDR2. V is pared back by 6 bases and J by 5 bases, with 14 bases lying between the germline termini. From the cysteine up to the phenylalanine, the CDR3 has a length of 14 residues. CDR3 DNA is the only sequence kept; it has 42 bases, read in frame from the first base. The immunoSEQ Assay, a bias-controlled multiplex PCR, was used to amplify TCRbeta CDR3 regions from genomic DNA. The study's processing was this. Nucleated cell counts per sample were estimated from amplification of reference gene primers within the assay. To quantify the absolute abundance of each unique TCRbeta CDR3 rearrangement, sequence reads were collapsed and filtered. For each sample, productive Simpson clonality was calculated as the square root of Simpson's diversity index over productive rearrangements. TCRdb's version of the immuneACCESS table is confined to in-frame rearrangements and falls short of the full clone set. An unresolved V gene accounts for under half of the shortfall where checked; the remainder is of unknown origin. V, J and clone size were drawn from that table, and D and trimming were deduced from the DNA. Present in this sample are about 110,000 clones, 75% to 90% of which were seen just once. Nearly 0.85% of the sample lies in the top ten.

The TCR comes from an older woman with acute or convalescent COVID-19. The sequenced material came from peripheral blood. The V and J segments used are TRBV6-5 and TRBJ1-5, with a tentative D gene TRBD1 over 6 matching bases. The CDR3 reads CASRPHRDDQPQHF. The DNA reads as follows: TGTGCCAGCAGACCTCACAGGGATGATCAGCCCCAGCATTTT.